Detailed here is one TCR beta chain. What it recognizes is unknown. These data come from a study of blood T cells in healthy people across ages. Findings and limits, study-wide: Older individuals had lower TCR beta diversity per million T cells (the decline was roughly linear).

Using a J-beta primer mix together with a sample-barcoded 5' primer, a second PCR was run for about 6 to 12 cycles. Each of the samples gave a minimum of 2.5 million paired-end reads that contained CDR3. TCRdb used MiXCR to reprocess the 5' RACE reads, holding one entry per CDR3 protein. Found here are roughly 1.4 million distinct CDR3 sequences, approximately 60% of them singletons; the top ten hold roughly 6.3%. CDR1 SGHDN and CDR2 FVKESK come from the germline V gene. This CDR3 has 14 residues. The chain joins TRBV14 to TRBJ2-4, with 7 bases lining up with TRBD1. The DNA end favors TRBJ2-7, so the J call may be wrong. The receptor was isolated from a young man in good health. The specimen was blood. CDR3 coding DNA: TGTGCCAGCAGCCAAGATGTACCAGGGGGCGAGCAGTACTTC. It yields the protein CASSQDVPGGEQYF.